This note documents a single T cell receptor (beta chain) sequence. Germline V gives CDR1 DFQATT, CDR2 SNEGSKA (reference sequence). J lost 5 bases, V lost 3 bases, and 12 bases had no gene match. This CDR3 region has 15 residues. TCRdb keeps only in-frame clones here, not all; method: immunoSEQ multiplex PCR. Here the sample spans fewer than 250,000 clones, about 88% being singletons. This specimen belongs to a study of blood T cell repertoires in COVID-19. Whole-study context: The cDNA or gDNA used as material had been derived from T cells, B-cell-depleted T cells, or PBMCs.

The receptor was isolated from a man aged 70-80 years with acute or convalescent COVID-19. Input material: peripheral blood. The rearrangement joins TRBV20-1 to TRBJ2-7; 8 bases fit TRBD1. This chain's CDR3 is CSASGPSGQGHEQYF. The CDR3 DNA follows: TGCAGTGCTAGTGGACCCTCTGGACAGGGACACGAGCAGTACTTC.